The T cell receptor (beta chain) under discussion was sequenced for a study of blood T cells in healthy people across ages. Study findings and constraints: Unsorted PBMCs prevented conclusive naive versus antigen-experienced comparison.

Isolation recovered at least 6 million PBMCs from every sample. As to this clonotype: The antigen is not known.

Alongside a J-beta primer mix, a sample-barcoded 5' primer served in a second PCR lasting 7 to 11 cycles. A template-switch adaptor with 12 random nucleotides tagged each cDNA molecule. Each CDR3 protein is one row after TCRdb ran MiXCR on the 5' RACE reads. The sample includes 1.5 million to 2 million distinct CDR3 sequences, around 48% seen only once; the top ten take approximately 2.1%. J gave up 5 bases and V 3 bases, and 7 bases lay outside the gene matches. There are 17 residues in the CDR3. Looked up from germline, CDR1 is SEHNR and CDR2 is FQNEAQ (reference sequence). The specimen sequenced was blood. The genes are TRBV7-9 and TRBJ1-6; 10 positions match TRBD1. This receptor was taken from a woman in her thirties or forties in good health. CDR3 residues: CASSLDRGYPDNSPLHF. The CDR3 DNA reads TGTGCCAGCAGCTTGGACAGGGGGTATCCAGATAATTCACCCCTCCACTTT.